The T cell receptor beta chain described here comes from a study of blood T cell repertoires in COVID-19. Overall study context: COVID-19 samples from acute and convalescent phases originated in the United States, Italy and Spain. Sources were T cells, B-cell-depleted T cells, or PBMCs; the material itself was cDNA or gDNA.

Authors' methods: The assay estimated nucleated cells by amplifying reference gene primers. Profiled with immunoSEQ multiplex PCR; TCRdb holds only in-frame clones, not every one. That table supplies the V and J calls and clone size; D and trimming were determined from the DNA. The sample has 260,000 or so clones; around 82% are singletons. The V gene lost 2 bases and the J gene lost 8 bases, with 18 bases spanning the gap. This CDR3 is built from 15 residues. Germline CDR1 is LNHDA and CDR2 is SQIVND (reference sequence). J is TRBJ1-1 and V is TRBV19; D is possibly TRBD1 (6 bases). This clonotype was obtained from a man at least 80 years old with acute or convalescent COVID-19. The sequenced material came from peripheral blood. The CDR3 DNA follows: TGTGCCAGTAGTATATATGGGACACCCGGCTTAGAAGCTTTCTTT. Amino acid sequence: CASSIYGTPGLEAFF.